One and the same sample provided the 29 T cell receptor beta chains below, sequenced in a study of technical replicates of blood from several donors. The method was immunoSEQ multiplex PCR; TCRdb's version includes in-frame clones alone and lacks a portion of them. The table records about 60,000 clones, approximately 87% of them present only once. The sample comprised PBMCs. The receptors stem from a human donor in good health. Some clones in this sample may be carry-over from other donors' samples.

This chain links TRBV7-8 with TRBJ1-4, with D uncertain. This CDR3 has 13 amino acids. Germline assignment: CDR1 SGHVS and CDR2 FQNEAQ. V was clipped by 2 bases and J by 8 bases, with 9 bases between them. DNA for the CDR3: TGTGCCAGCAGCTTAAATCCGCTAGAAAAACTGTTTTTT. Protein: CASSLNPLEKLFF. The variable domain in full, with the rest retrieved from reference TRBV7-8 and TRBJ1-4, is GAGVSQSPRYKVAKRGQDVALRCDPISGHVSLFWYQQALGQGPEFLTYFQNEAQLDKSGLPSDRFFAERPEGSVSTLKIQRTQQEDSAVYLCASSLNPLEKLFFGSGTQLSVL.

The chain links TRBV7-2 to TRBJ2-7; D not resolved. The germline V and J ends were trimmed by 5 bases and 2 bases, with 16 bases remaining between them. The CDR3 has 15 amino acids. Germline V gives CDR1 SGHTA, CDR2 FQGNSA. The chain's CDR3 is CASSPPTASAYEQYF. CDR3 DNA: TGTGCCAGCAGCCCCCCGACGGCCAGCGCCTACGAGCAGTACTTC.

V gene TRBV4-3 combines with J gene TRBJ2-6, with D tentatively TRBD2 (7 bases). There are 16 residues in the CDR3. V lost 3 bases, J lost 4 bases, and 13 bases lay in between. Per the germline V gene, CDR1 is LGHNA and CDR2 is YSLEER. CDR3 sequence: CASSQIGGTGANVLTF. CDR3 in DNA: TGCGCCAGCAGCCAGATCGGGGGGACAGGGGCCAACGTCCTGACTTTC.

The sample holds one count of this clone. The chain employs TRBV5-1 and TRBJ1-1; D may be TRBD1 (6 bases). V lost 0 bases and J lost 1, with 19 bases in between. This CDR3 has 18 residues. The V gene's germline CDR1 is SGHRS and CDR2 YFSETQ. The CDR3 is CASSLVWGGWRQNTEAFF. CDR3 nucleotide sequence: TGCGCCAGCAGCTTGGTATGGGGGGGCTGGAGGCAGAACACTGAAGCTTTCTTT.

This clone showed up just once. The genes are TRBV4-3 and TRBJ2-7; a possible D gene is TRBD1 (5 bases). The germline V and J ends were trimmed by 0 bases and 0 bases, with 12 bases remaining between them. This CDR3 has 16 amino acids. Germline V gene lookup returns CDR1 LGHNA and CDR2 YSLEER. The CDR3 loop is CASSQDTGPSSYEQYF. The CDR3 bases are TGCGCCAGCAGCCAAGACACAGGTCCTTCCTCCTACGAGCAGTACTTC.

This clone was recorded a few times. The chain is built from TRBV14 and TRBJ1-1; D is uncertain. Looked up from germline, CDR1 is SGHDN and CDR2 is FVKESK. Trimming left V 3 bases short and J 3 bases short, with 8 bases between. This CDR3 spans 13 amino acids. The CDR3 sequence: CASSHNSYTEAFF. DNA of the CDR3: TGTGCCAGCAGCCACAACAGCTACACTGAAGCTTTCTTT.

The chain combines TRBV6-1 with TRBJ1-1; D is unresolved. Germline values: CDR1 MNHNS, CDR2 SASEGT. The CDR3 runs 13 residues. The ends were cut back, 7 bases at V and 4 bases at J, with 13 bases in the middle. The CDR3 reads CASTHDEGTEAFF. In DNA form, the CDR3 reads TGTGCCAGCACCCATGATGAGGGCACTGAAGCTTTCTTT.

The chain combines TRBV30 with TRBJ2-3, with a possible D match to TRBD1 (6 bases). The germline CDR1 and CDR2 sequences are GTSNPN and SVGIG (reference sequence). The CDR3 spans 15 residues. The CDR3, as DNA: TGTGCTCAAAGCACAGGGTACCTTAGCACAGATACGCAGTATTTT. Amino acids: CAQSTGYLSTDTQYF.

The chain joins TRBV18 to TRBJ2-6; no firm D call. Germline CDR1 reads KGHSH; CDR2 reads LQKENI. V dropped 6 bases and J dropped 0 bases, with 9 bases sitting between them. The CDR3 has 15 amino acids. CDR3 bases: TGTGCCAGCTCCCCTATCATCTCTGGGGCCAACGTCCTGACTTTC. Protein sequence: CASSPIISGANVLTF.

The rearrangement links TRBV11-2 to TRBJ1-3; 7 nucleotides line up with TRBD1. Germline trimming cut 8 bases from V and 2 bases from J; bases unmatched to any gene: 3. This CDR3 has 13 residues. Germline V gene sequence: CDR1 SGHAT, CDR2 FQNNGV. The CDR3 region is CASSTGTGNTIYF. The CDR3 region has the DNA TGTGCCAGCTCGACAGGGACTGGAAACACCATATATTTT.

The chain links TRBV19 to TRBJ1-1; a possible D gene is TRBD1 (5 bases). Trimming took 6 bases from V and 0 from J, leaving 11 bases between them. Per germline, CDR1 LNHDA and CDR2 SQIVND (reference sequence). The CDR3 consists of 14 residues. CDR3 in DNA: TGTGCCAGTAGCGCACAGGTTTTGAACACTGAAGCTTTCTTT. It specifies CASSAQVLNTEAFF.

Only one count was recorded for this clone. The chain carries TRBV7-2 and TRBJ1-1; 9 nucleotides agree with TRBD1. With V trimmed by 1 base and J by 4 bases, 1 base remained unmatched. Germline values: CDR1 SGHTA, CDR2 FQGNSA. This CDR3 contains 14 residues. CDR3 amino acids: CASSLGTGVTEAFF. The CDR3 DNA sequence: TGTGCCAGCAGCTTAGGGACAGGGGTCACTGAAGCTTTCTTT.

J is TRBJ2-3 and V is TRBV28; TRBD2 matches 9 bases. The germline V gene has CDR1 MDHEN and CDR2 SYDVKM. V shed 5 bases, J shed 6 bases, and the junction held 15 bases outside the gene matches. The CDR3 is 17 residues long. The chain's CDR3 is CASSDPSASGARDTQYF. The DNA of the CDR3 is TGTGCCAGCAGTGACCCCTCGGCTAGCGGGGCCCGGGATACGCAGTATTTT.

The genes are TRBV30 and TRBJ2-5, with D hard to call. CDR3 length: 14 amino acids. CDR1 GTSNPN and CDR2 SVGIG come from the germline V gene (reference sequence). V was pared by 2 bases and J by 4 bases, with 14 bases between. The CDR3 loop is CAWSYARRPETQYF. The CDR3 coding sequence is TGTGCCTGGAGTTATGCCCGGCGGCCAGAGACCCAGTACTTC. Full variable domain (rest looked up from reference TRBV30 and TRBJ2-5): SQTIHQWPATLVQPVGSPLSLECTVEGTSNPNLYWYRQAAGRGLQLLFYSVGIGQISSEVPQNLSASRPQDRQFILSSKKLLLSDSGFYLCAWSYARRPETQYFGPGTRLLVL.

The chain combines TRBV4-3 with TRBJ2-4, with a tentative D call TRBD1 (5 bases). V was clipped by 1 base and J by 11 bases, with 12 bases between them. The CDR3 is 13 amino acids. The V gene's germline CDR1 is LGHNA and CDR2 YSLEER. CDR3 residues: CASSQARRQFQYF. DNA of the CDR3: TGCGCCAGCAGCCAAGCACGTAGACAGTTTCAGTACTTC.

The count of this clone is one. Here the CDR3 reads CASSQDLSRAGETQYF. CDR3 in DNA: TGCGCCAGCAGCCAAGATTTATCGAGGGCTGGAGAGACCCAGTACTTC. The chain is built from TRBV4-1 and TRBJ2-5, with TRBD2 as a possible D gene (5 bases). This CDR3 contains 16 residues. From germline, CDR1 is MGHRA and CDR2 YSYEKL. Trimming removed 0 bases from V and 4 bases from J, with 15 bases in between.

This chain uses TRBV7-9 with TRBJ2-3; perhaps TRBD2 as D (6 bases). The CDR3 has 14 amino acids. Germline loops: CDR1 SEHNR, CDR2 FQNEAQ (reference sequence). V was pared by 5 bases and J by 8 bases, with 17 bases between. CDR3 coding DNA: TGTGCCAGCAGCCTCGGCGGGGCAAGGGGTACGCAGTATTTT. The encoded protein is CASSLGGARGTQYF.

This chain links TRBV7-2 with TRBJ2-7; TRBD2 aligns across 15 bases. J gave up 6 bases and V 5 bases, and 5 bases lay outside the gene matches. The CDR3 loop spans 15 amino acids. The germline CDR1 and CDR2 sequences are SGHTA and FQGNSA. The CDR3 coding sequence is TGTGCCAGCAGCGTCGGACTAGCGGGGGGGACCGAGCAGTACTTC. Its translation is CASSVGLAGGTEQYF.

DNA for the CDR3: TGTGCCAGCAGCTTGGGGGGTGGGGCCGGGAATTCACCCCTCCACTTT. Translation: CASSLGGGAGNSPLHF. J is TRBJ1-6 and V is TRBV5-4; perhaps TRBD1 as D (5 bases). V dropped 0 bases and J dropped 7 bases, with 14 bases sitting between them. Germline V gene data show CDR1 as SGHNT and CDR2 as YYREEE (reference sequence). CDR3 length: 16 amino acids.

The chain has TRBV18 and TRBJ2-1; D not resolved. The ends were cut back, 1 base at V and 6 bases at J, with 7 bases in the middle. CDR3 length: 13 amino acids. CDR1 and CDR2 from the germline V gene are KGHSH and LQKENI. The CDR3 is CASSPRQVNEQFF. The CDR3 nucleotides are TGTGCCAGCTCACCACGGCAAGTCAATGAGCAGTTCTTC.

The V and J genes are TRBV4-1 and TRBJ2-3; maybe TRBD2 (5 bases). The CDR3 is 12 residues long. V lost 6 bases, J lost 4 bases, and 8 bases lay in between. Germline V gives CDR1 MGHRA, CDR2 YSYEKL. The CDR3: CASRTSSDTQYF. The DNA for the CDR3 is TGCGCCAGCAGAACTAGTTCAGATACGCAGTATTTT.

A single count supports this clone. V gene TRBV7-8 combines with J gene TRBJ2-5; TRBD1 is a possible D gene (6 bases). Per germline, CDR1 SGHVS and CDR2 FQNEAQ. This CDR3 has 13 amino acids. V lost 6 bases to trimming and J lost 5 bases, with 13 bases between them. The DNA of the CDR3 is TGTGCCAGCAGGGGATGGGGGCGGGAGACCCAGTACTTC. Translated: CASRGWGRETQYF.

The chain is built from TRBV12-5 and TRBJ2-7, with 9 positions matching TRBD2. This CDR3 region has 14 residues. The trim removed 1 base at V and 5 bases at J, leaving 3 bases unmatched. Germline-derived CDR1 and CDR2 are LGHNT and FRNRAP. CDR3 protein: CASGLGAGGDEQYF. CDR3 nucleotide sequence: TGTGCTAGTGGTTTGGGGGCGGGAGGGGACGAGCAGTACTTC.

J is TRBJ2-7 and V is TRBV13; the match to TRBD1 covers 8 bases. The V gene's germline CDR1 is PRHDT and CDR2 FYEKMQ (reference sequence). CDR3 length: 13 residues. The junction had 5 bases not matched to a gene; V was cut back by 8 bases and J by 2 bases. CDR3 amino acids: CASQRTGTYEQYF. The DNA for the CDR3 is TGTGCCAGCCAGAGGACAGGGACCTACGAGCAGTACTTC.

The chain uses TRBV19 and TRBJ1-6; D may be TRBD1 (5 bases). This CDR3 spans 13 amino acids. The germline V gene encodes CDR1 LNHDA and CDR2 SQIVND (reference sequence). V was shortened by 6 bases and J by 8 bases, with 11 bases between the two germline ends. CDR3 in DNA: TGTGCCAGTAGCGATCCGGGGGATTCACCCCTCCACTTT. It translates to CASSDPGDSPLHF.

DNA for the CDR3: TGCGCCAGCAGCCAAGCTGGACAGTACTACGAGCAGTACTTC. It is translated as CASSQAGQYYEQYF. The chain uses TRBV4-1 and TRBJ2-7; maybe TRBD1 (6 bases). Looked up from germline, CDR1 is MGHRA and CDR2 is YSYEKL. Trimming took off 1 base at V and 3 bases at J, with 10 bases between the two ends. CDR3 length equals 14 residues.

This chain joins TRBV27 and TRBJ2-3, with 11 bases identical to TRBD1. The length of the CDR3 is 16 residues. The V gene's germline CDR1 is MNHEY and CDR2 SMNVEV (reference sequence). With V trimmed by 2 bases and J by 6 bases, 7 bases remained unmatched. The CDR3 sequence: CASSLIRTGGKDTQYF. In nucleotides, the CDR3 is TGTGCCAGCAGTTTAATCAGGACAGGGGGCAAGGATACGCAGTATTTT.

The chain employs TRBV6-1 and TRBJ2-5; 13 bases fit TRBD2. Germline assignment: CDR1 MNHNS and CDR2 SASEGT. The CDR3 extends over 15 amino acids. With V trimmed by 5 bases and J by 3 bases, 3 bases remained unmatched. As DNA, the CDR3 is TGTGCCAGCAGTAGGACTAGCGGGGGAAAAGAGACCCAGTACTTC. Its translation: CASSRTSGGKETQYF.

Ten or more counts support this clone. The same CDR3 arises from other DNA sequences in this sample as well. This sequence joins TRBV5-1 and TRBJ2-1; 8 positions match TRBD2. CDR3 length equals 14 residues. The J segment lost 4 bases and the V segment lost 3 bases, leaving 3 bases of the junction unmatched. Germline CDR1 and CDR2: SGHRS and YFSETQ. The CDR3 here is CASSSAGGYNEQFF. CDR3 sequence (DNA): TGCGCCAGCAGCTCGGCGGGAGGATACAATGAGCAGTTCTTC.